The sequence of this TCR beta chain was determined in a study of T cells in Graves' hyperthyroidism and ophthalmopathy. Germline values: CDR1 LGHDT, CDR2 YNNKEL (reference sequence). V shed 6 bases and J 3 bases; nucleotides not matched to a gene: 9. The CDR3 loop spans 15 amino acids. With respect to this clonotype: Its antigen is undetermined.

Findings of the study overall: Blood samples included most of the expanded thyroid clonotypes exceeding 0.001. Ophthalmopathy was distinguished from stable hyperthyroidism by 13 V-J signatures.

RNA transcripts provided the source from which TCR beta CDR3 regions were amplified. When the TCR CDR3 underwent first-round RT-PCR, the HTBI primer set was used. TCRdb passed the multiplex PCR reads through MiXCR, listing each CDR3 protein once. In the table there are about 640,000 distinct CDR3 sequences, around 13% of which are singletons. The sample taken for sequencing was blood. The TCR was taken from a woman aged 50 to 60 with Graves' ophthalmopathy. The V call is TRBV3-1, the J call TRBJ2-3; TRBD2 matches at 7 bases. Here the CDR3 DNA reads TGTGCCAGCAGTACCCTAGCGGTCGGGACAGATACGCAGTATTTT. Its translation: CASSTLAVGTDTQYF.